The rows below give T cell receptor beta chains drawn from one sample of a study of T-cell reconstitution after alpha-beta-depleted transplantation in children. TCRdb reprocessed the PCR reads via MiXCR and lists one record per CDR3 protein. The profile shows nearly 400,000 distinct CDR3 sequences, roughly 20% of them singletons. The starting material was PBMCs from the stem cell graft donor, obtained from the stem cell graft. These TCRs come from a human donor who donated a stem cell graft to a child with acute myeloid leukemia. Both conserved end residues are part of each CDR3. Fields, in order: V gene, J gene, clone size, D gene, CDR3 protein, CDR3 DNA. The D gene is left open where the match is weak. Only part of the rows carry a size: once, few, many, or a class if the clone is expanded.

TRBV12-3/TRBV12-4,TRBJ1-2,.,.,CATQATGATNGYTF,TGTGCCACCCAGGCCACGGGGGCAACTAATGGCTACACCTTC
TRBV20-1,TRBJ2-1,few,.,CSASIIYGNYAREQFF,TGCAGTGCTAGTATTATATACGGGAACTACGCAAGGGAGCAGTTCTTC
TRBV4-3,TRBJ1-6,.,.,CASSQDLSGAQSPLHF,TGCGCCAGCAGCCAAGATCTTTCAGGGGCCCAGTCACCCCTCCACTTT
TRBV12-3/TRBV12-4,TRBJ2-3,.,TRBD2,CASSLALAGGSFEADTQYF,TGTGCCAGCAGTTTGGCCCTAGCGGGAGGGTCATTTGAAGCAGATACGCAGTATTTT
TRBV20-1,TRBJ2-5,.,TRBD2,CSARVYGREVEETQYF,TGCAGTGCTAGAGTGTATGGGCGGGAGGTTGAAGAGACCCAGTACTTC
TRBV7-2,TRBJ2-2,few,TRBD1,CASSPQGRNTGELFF,TGTGCCAGCAGCCCACAGGGGAGGAACACCGGGGAGCTGTTTTTT
TRBV20-1,TRBJ2-3,many,TRBD2,CSALTSGTTDTQYF,TGCAGTGCTCTGACTAGCGGGACGACAGATACGCAGTATTTT
TRBV24-1,TRBJ2-1,.,TRBD2,CATGRTSGSDEQFF,TGTGCCACCGGCAGGACTAGCGGGAGCGATGAGCAGTTCTTC
TRBV13,TRBJ1-1,.,TRBD1,CASSFTGENTEAFF,TGTGCCAGCAGCTTCACAGGGGAGAACACTGAAGCTTTCTTT
TRBV28,TRBJ1-5,.,.,CASSPRTEVNQPQHF,TGTGCCAGCAGTCCCAGGACAGAAGTTAATCAGCCCCAGCATTTT
TRBV5-6,TRBJ2-5,many,TRBD1,CASSSAGTGVLGSPQETQYF,TGTGCCAGCAGCTCAGCCGGGACAGGGGTTTTGGGCTCGCCCCAGGAGACCCAGTACTTC